This T cell receptor beta chain was sequenced during a study of tumor and adjacent non-tumor tissue in lung cancer. This CDR3 comprises 15 residues. Germline-derived CDR1 and CDR2 are LGHNA and YSLEER. A modified ARM-PCR protocol with three rounds of nested PCR amplified TCRbeta. TCRdb re-called the multiplex PCR reads with MiXCR, one entry per CDR3 protein. The sample consists of more than 85,000 distinct CDR3 sequences, 75% of them appearing once. This clonotype was detected once. Since the CDR3 does not end with the conserved phenylalanine or tryptophan, this likely comes from a read error. No cell sorting was done before RNA was extracted from the tissue.

This receptor was taken from a woman aged 55-70 years with non-small cell lung cancer. This chain uses TRBV4-3 with TRBJ2-7; 11 nucleotides align to TRBD2. Sequencing used lung tumor tissue. The CDR3 DNA sequence: TGCACCAGCAGCCAAGGGACTAGCGGAACCTACGAGCAGTACTTG. It yields the protein CTSSQGTSGTYEQYL.